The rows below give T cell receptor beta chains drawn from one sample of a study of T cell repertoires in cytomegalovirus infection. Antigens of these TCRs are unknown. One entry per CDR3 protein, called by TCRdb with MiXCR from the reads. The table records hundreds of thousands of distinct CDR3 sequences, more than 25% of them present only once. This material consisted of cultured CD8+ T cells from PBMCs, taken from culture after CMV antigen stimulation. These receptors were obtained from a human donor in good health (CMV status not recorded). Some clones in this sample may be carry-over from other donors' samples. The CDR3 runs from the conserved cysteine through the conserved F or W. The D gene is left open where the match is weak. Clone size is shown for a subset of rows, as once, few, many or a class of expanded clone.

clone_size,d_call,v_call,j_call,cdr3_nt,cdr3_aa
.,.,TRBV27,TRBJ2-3,TGTACCAGCAGTTTATCCCCCACGGGGAGCACAGATACGCAGTATTTT,CTSSLSPTGSTDTQYF
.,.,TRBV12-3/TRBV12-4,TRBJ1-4,TGTGCCAGCAGTTCTTTATTCCCAACTAATGAAAAACTGTTTTTT,CASSSLFPTNEKLFF
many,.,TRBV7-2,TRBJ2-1,TGTGCCAGCAGCCCGATTGCATCCTCCTACAATGAGCAGTTCTTC,CASSPIASSYNEQFF
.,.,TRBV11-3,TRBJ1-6,TGTGCCAGCAGTCAGGATTATAATTCACCCCTCCACTTT,CASSQDYNSPLHF
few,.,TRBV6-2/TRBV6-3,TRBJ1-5,TGTGCCAGCAGAAACCGCCCAGGGAACGATCAGCCCCAGCATTTT,CASRNRPGNDQPQHF
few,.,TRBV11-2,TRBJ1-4,TGTGCCAGCAGACCTCGGTTGCGAACTAATGAAAAACTGTTTTTT,CASRPRLRTNEKLFF
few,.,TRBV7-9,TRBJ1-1,TGTGCCAGCAGCATCCTGACAGAGGGCTACACTGAAGCTTTCTTT,CASSILTEGYTEAFF
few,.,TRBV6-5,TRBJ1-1,TGTGCCAGCAGCTACTTCACTGAAGCTTTCTTT,CASSYFTEAFF
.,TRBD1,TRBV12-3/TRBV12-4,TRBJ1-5,TGTACCAGCAGGGACAGGGGTTTAGAGCAGCCCCAGCATTTT,CTSRDRGLEQPQHF
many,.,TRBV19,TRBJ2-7,TGTGCCAGTAAGAACAGCTACGAGCAGTACTTC,CASKNSYEQYF
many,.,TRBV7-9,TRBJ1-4,TGTGCCAGCAGCCCCTTAGAGGGAGCAACTAATGAAAAACTGTTTTTT,CASSPLEGATNEKLFF
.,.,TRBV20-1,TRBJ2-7,TGCAGTGCTAGGGCAGGGTCCGGCTACGAGCAGTACTTC,CSARAGSGYEQYF
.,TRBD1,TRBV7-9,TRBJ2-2,TGTGCCAGCAGCGTACAGGGGCGGTACACCGGGGAGCTGTTTTTT,CASSVQGRYTGELFF